Following are 19 T cell receptor beta chains from one sample sequenced in a study of blood T cell repertoires in COVID-19. Here immunoSEQ multiplex PCR was the method, and the copy in TCRdb shows in-frame clones only, minus some. The sample includes around 250,000 clones, around 83% of them seen just once. Sequenced input: peripheral blood. All receptors derive from an elderly man with acute or convalescent COVID-19.

The chain couples TRBV3-1 (or the pseudogene TRBV3-2) to TRBJ2-2; D might be TRBD2 (6 bases). CDR1 is LGHDT, CDR2 YNNKEL, per germline (reference sequence). CDR3 length: 14 amino acids. The germline V and J ends were trimmed by 3 bases and 6 bases, with 11 bases remaining between them. The CDR3 sequence is CASSQPGGAGELFF. The CDR3 DNA is TGTGCCAGCAGCCAGCCCGGAGGGGCCGGGGAGCTGTTTTTT.

This chain joins TRBV18 and TRBJ2-2; TRBD2 matches 9 bases. The V gene's germline CDR1 is KGHSH and CDR2 LQKENI. The CDR3 totals 14 residues. The ends lost 4 bases at V and 7 bases at J; junction bases unmatched: 4. CDR3: CASSLAGVVGELFF. The CDR3, as DNA: TGTGCCAGCTCACTAGCGGGAGTGGTCGGGGAGCTGTTTTTT.

This rearrangement joins TRBV11-2 to TRBJ2-7; possible D gene TRBD2, 5 bases. Trimming took 0 bases from V and 1 from J, leaving 7 bases between them. The CDR3 covers 14 residues. Germline V gives CDR1 SGHAT, CDR2 FQNNGV. The CDR3 bases are TGTGCCAGCAGCTTAGAGGCGGGTTCCTACGAGCAGTACTTC. Amino acid sequence: CASSLEAGSYEQYF. Complete variable domain (other parts from reference TRBV11-2 and TRBJ2-7): EAGVAQSPRYKIIEKRQSVAFWCNPISGHATLYWYQQILGQGPKLLIQFQNNGVVDDSQLPKDRFSAERLKGVDSTLKIQPAKLEDSAVYLCASSLEAGSYEQYFGPGTRLTVT.

In DNA form, the CDR3 reads TGTGCCTGGAGTGGGATAGCGGGGGGCCGACAAGAGACCCAGTACTTC. Protein sequence: CAWSGIAGGRQETQYF. The chain links TRBV30 to TRBJ2-5; 10 bases match TRBD2. With V trimmed by 1 base and J by 2 bases, 7 bases remained unmatched. This CDR3 is 16 amino acids long. Germline lookup yields CDR1 GTSNPN and CDR2 SVGIG (reference sequence).

This chain uses TRBV7-3 with TRBJ2-7; D perhaps matches TRBD2 (6 bases). The ends were cut back, 3 bases at V and 4 bases at J, with 13 bases in the middle. CDR1 and CDR2 (germline): SGHTA, FQGTGA. The CDR3 is made up of 14 amino acids. Here the CDR3 DNA reads TGTGCCAGCAGCTTTTCCGGGAGTGGTTACGAGCAGTACTTC. This gives the protein CASSFSGSGYEQYF. The full variable domain, in which reference TRBV7-3 and TRBJ2-7 provide the parts outside the CDR3, is GAGVSQTPSNKVTEKGKYVELRCDPISGHTALYWYRQSLGQGPEFLIYFQGTGAADDSGLPNDRFFAVRPEGSVSTLKIQRTERGDSAVYLCASSFSGSGYEQYFGPGTRLTVT.

The chain is built from TRBV28 and TRBJ2-1, with 7 bases that match TRBD1. CDR3 length: 11 residues. Germline V gene lookup returns CDR1 MDHEN and CDR2 SYDVKM. The CDR3 DNA follows: TGTGCTAGGGCAGGGGGCAATGAGCAGTTCTTC. Encoded protein: CARAGGNEQFF. Filled out from reference TRBV28 and TRBJ2-1, the complete variable domain reads DVKVTQSSRYLVKRTGEKVFLECVQDMDHENMFWYRQDPGLGLRLIYFSYDVKMKEKGDIPEGYSVSREKKERFSLILESASTNQTSMYLCARAGGNEQFFGPGTRLTVL.

The chain couples TRBV5-1 to TRBJ2-2, with 7 bases matching TRBD2. Unmatched junction bases numbered 0, after V lost 3 bases and J lost 4 bases. This CDR3 has 13 amino acids. From germline, CDR1 is SGHRS and CDR2 YFSETQ. In nucleotides, the CDR3 is TGCGCCAGCAGCTGGGGGGGCACCGGGGAGCTGTTTTTT. Translating gives CASSWGGTGELFF.

The chain employs TRBV10-3 and TRBJ1-3; the match to TRBD1 covers 7 bases. The CDR3 runs 15 residues. The V segment lost 3 bases and the J segment 4 bases; nucleotides outside the gene matches: 6. CDR1 and CDR2 (germline): ENHRY, SYGVKD. The CDR3 nucleotides read TGTGCCATCAGTGACCAAACAGGGGCAGGAAACACCATATATTTT. This sequence encodes CAISDQTGAGNTIYF.

The J gene is TRBJ2-3, the V gene TRBV6-6; D not resolved. The CDR3 length is 13 residues. The germline V gene encodes CDR1 MNHNY and CDR2 SVGAGI (reference sequence). V lost 6 bases and J lost 2, with 9 bases in between. Here the CDR3 DNA reads TGTGCCAGCAGGGCCTCCGCCACAGATACGCAGTATTTT. As protein: CASRASATDTQYF.

The V call is TRBV5-5, the J call TRBJ1-1; TRBD1 matches at 7 bases. Trimming cost V 4 bases and J 4 bases; bases outside gene matches: 7. The V gene's germline CDR1 is SGHKS and CDR2 YYEKEE (reference sequence). CDR3 length: 14 residues. The CDR3 spells CASSPDPGGTEAFF. For the CDR3, the DNA is TGTGCCAGCAGCCCGGACCCAGGGGGCACTGAAGCTTTCTTT.

The CDR3 coding sequence is TGTGCCACCAGCAGAGGAGTTTCAGGAACCACAGATACGCAGTATTTT. Protein: CATSRGVSGTTDTQYF. The V call is TRBV15, the J call TRBJ2-3; D call uncertain. The CDR3 spans 16 residues. Per germline, CDR1 LNHNV and CDR2 YYDKDF (reference sequence). V was cut by 1 base and J by 2 bases, with 13 bases left in between.

The CDR3 region is CAITQGQTNYGYTF. As DNA, the CDR3 is TGTGCCATCACCCAGGGACAGACTAACTATGGCTACACCTTC. The chain is built from TRBV10-3 and TRBJ1-2; 7 positions agree with TRBD1. The CDR3 contains 14 residues. Trimming removed 7 bases from V and 0 bases from J; junction bases left unmatched: 5. CDR1 is ENHRY and CDR2 is SYGVKD in the germline V gene.

DNA for the CDR3: TGTGCCAGCAGATCCTCTAGCGGGGGTTACAATGAGCAGTTCTTC. Translation gives CASRSSSGGYNEQFF. The V call is TRBV6-5, the J call TRBJ2-1, with 10 nucleotides matching TRBD2. CDR1 and CDR2 (germline): MNHEY, SVGAGI. The CDR3 covers 15 residues. V shed 6 bases and J 4 bases; nucleotides not matched to a gene: 6.

This chain connects TRBV18 to TRBJ1-2; 8 nucleotides line up with TRBD1. Germline CDR1 and CDR2: KGHSH and LQKENI. This CDR3 comprises 13 residues. V lost 5 bases to trimming and J lost 3 bases; unmatched junction nucleotides: 2. In nucleotides, the CDR3 is TGTGCCAGCTCAACGACAGGGGACTATGGCTACACCTTC. Protein product: CASSTTGDYGYTF.

A single count supports this clone. The chain uses TRBV30 and TRBJ1-3; 12 positions agree with TRBD1. Trimming took 0 bases from V and 0 from J; bases not matched to a gene: 6. Germline values: CDR1 GTSNPN, CDR2 SVGIG (reference sequence). The CDR3 runs 18 residues. CDR3 in DNA: TGTGCCTGGAGTGTACAAGGGACAGGGGGCGTCTCTGGAAACACCATATATTTT. Encoded protein: CAWSVQGTGGVSGNTIYF.

V gene TRBV11-2 combines with J gene TRBJ1-6; no firm D call. Germline V CDR1 and CDR2: SGHAT, FQNNGV. V was pared by 0 bases and J by 7 bases, with 10 bases between. The CDR3 loop spans 15 amino acids. The CDR3 spells CASSLERAVNSPLHF. In DNA form, the CDR3 reads TGTGCCAGCAGCTTAGAGAGGGCCGTGAATTCACCCCTCCACTTT.

In the case of this clone: The sample holds other DNA sequences that translate to the same CDR3. CDR3 region: CASSLDRANTEAFF. The CDR3 DNA is TGCGCCAGCAGCTTAGACAGGGCGAACACTGAAGCTTTCTTT. V and J are TRBV5-1 and TRBJ1-1; the match to TRBD1 covers 7 bases. Germline values: CDR1 SGHRS, CDR2 YFSETQ. The CDR3 has 14 amino acids. Trimming took 2 bases from V and 1 from J; bases not matched to a gene: 2.

The chain links TRBV5-1 to TRBJ2-1; TRBD2 matches at 11 bases. Trimming cost V 0 bases and J 7 bases; bases outside gene matches: 3. This CDR3 contains 15 residues. Germline-derived CDR1 and CDR2 are SGHRS and YFSETQ. The CDR3 nucleotides read TGCGCCAGCAGCTTGGTAGCGGGAGGGCCGAATGAGCAGTTCTTC. Protein: CASSLVAGGPNEQFF.

J is TRBJ1-1 and V is TRBV6-6; possibly TRBD1 for D (5 bases). The CDR3 covers 14 residues. Trimming pared 6 bases from V and 4 bases from J, leaving 15 bases between. Germline values: CDR1 MNHNY, CDR2 SVGAGI (reference sequence). DNA for the CDR3: TGTGCCAGCAGCCGCTCACAGGCGGCCACTGAAGCTTTCTTT. Its protein product is CASSRSQAATEAFF.